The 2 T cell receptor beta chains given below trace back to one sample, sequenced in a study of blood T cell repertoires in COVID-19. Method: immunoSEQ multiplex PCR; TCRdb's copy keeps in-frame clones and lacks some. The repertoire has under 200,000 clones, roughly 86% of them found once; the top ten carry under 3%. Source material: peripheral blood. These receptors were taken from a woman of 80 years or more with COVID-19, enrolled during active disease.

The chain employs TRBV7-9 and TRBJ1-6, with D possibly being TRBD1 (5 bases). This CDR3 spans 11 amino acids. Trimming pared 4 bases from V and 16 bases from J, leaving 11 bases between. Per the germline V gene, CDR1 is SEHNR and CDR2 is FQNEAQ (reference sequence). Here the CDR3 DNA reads TGTGCCAGCAGCTCGGGACTTTGGCTCCACTTT. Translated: CASSSGLWLHF.

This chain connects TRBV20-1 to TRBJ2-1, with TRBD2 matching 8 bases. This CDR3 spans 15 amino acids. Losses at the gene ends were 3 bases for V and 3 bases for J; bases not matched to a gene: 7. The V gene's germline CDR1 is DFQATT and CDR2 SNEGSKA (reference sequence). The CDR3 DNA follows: TGCAGTGCTAGTGAAAGCGGGAGCCACTACAATGAGCAGTTCTTC. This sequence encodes CSASESGSHYNEQFF.